These 19 T cell receptor beta chains were all obtained from the same sample, sequenced in a study of CD8 T cells in Susac syndrome. After extraction with the RNeasy kit, about 0.5 to 1 ug of the RNA was reverse transcribed using random hexamers. TCRdb passed the immunoSEQ multiplex PCR reads through MiXCR, listing each CDR3 protein once. There are some 130,000 distinct CDR3 sequences in the sample; more than 85% occur only once, and 0.15% to 0.2% lies in the top ten. Sequencing was carried out using CD8+ T cells from PBMCs. The source is a human donor with Susac syndrome.

This clonotype turned up a few times. V is TRBV25-1 and J is TRBJ1-2; 8 nucleotides agree with TRBD1. Per the germline V gene, CDR1 is MGHDK and CDR2 is SYGVNS. This CDR3 comprises 16 residues. With V trimmed by 1 base and J by 7 bases, 11 bases remained unmatched. The CDR3 coding sequence is TGTGCCAGCAGTGAATTCTTCCCGGGACAGGCGGCTGGCTACACCTTC. Protein product: CASSEFFPGQAAGYTF.

The chain recombines TRBV24-1 with TRBJ2-5; D is ambiguous. From germline, CDR1 is KGHDR and CDR2 SFDVKD. Trimming cost V 4 bases and J 2 bases, with 13 bases left between them. The CDR3 runs 15 residues. CDR3 sequence (DNA): TGTGCCACCAGTGACGCAGATGGGCTTCAAGAGACCCAGTACTTC. It specifies CATSDADGLQETQYF.

CDR3 in amino acids: CASSVTGQGVKAFF. Written as DNA, the CDR3 is TGTGCCAGCAGCGTAACGGGACAGGGGGTGAAAGCTTTCTTT. V and J are TRBV13 and TRBJ1-1; 11 bases match TRBD1. Per germline, CDR1 PRHDT and CDR2 FYEKMQ (reference sequence). J gave up 9 bases and V 5 bases, and 8 bases lay outside the gene matches. The CDR3 spans 14 residues.

Here the CDR3 reads CASSLIGYEQYF. In DNA form, the CDR3 reads TGTGCCAGCAGTTTAATTGGTTACGAGCAGTACTTC. V and J are TRBV28 and TRBJ2-7; D is ambiguous. This CDR3 has 12 amino acids. Looked up from germline, CDR1 is MDHEN and CDR2 is SYDVKM. The ends were cut back, 2 bases at V and 4 bases at J, with 6 bases in the middle.

As for this clonotype: The conserved final phenylalanine or tryptophan is absent from the CDR3, which likely points to a read error. The chain has TRBV29-1 and TRBJ2-1; D gene ambiguous. The V gene lost 4 bases and the J gene lost 8 bases, with 9 bases spanning the gap. This CDR3 contains 11 residues. Germline CDR1 SQVTM, CDR2 ANQGSEA. CDR3 loop: CSVGGVDEQFL. The CDR3 DNA reads as TGCAGCGTTGGTGGGGTGGATGAGCAGTTCCTC.

This chain connects TRBV4-1 to TRBJ2-1; a possible D gene is TRBD2 (5 bases). The CDR3 spans 18 residues. From germline, CDR1 is MGHRA and CDR2 YSYEKL. V gave up 1 base and J gave up 0 bases, with 16 bases separating them. The DNA of the CDR3 is TGCGCCAGCAGCCAAGGATGGGTGGGAGTGAGCTCCTACAATGAGCAGTTCTTC. Its protein product is CASSQGWVGVSSYNEQFF.

J is TRBJ2-3 and V is TRBV20-1, with TRBD2 matching over 11 bases. V trimming: 5 bases; J trimming: 6 bases; junction bases outside the gene matches: 13. The CDR3 spans 16 residues. Germline V gene lookup returns CDR1 DFQATT and CDR2 SNEGSKA (reference sequence). CDR3 in amino acids: CSARGDSSGRSDTQYF. The CDR3 DNA reads as TGCAGTGCTCGGGGAGACTCTAGCGGGAGGTCTGATACGCAGTATTTT.

The rearrangement uses TRBV7-9 and TRBJ1-1; the D is unclear. V lost 6 bases, J lost 6 bases, and 8 bases lay in between. The CDR3 consists of 11 residues. Germline V gives CDR1 SEHNR, CDR2 FQNEAQ (reference sequence). The CDR3 loop reads CASRDLAEAFF. The CDR3 coding sequence is TGTGCCAGCAGGGACTTAGCTGAAGCTTTCTTT.

This chain uses TRBV29-1 with TRBJ1-2; D remains unclear. The CDR3 loop spans 11 amino acids. The germline V gene has CDR1 SQVTM and CDR2 ANQGSEA. The CDR3 sequence is CRGSGTGSYTF. The CDR3 DNA reads TGCAGGGGATCGGGCACCGGGAGCTACACCTTC.

This chain links TRBV29-1 with TRBJ2-7, with TRBD2 matching over 9 bases. Germline V gene sequence: CDR1 SQVTM, CDR2 ANQGSEA. The CDR3 is made up of 16 amino acids. Unmatched junction bases numbered 11, after V lost 2 bases and J lost 3 bases. The CDR3 nucleotides are TGCAGCGTTGAATTCTTATCGCGGGAGGGCCGCTACGAGCAGTACTTC. Residues: CSVEFLSREGRYEQYF.

The chain recombines TRBV27 with TRBJ1-2, with D possibly being TRBD1 (6 bases). Germline values: CDR1 MNHEY, CDR2 SMNVEV (reference sequence). CDR3 length: 13 amino acids. V shed 3 bases and J shed 8 bases, with 13 bases lying between them. The CDR3 reads CASSLLGGDGYTF. CDR3 coding DNA: TGTGCCAGCAGTTTGTTGGGGGGCGACGGCTACACCTTC.

The V gene is TRBV4-1, the J gene TRBJ2-1; either TRBD1 or TRBD2 may fit D (5 bases each). V shed 4 bases and J shed 6 bases, with 13 bases lying between them. Germline V gene data show CDR1 as MGHRA and CDR2 as YSYEKL. This CDR3 has 14 residues. The CDR3 here is CASSPRTGTNEQFF. Here the CDR3 DNA reads TGCGCCAGCAGCCCGCGGACGGGGACCAATGAGCAGTTCTTC.

The CDR3 protein is CSVHLGTGYNEQFF. CDR3 DNA sequence: TGCAGTGTCCACCTGGGGACAGGGTACAATGAGCAGTTCTTC. The chain employs TRBV20-1 and TRBJ2-1; TRBD1 aligns across 9 bases. Germline V CDR1 and CDR2: DFQATT, SNEGSKA (reference sequence). The CDR3 spans 14 residues. The V gene end was trimmed by 7 bases and the J gene end by 4 bases; junction bases not matched to a gene: 8.

This clonotype has a single count. The chain recombines TRBV13 with TRBJ2-1; TRBD2 matches at 9 bases. CDR1 is PRHDT and CDR2 is FYEKMQ in the germline V gene (reference sequence). The CDR3 has 14 residues. Unmatched junction bases numbered 4, after V lost 3 bases and J lost 7 bases. The CDR3: CASSFGREGNEQFF. The CDR3, as DNA: TGTGCCAGCAGCTTTGGGCGGGAGGGGAATGAGCAGTTCTTC.

The gene calls are TRBV4-1 and TRBJ2-1, with 9 bases matching TRBD2. The germline gives CDR1 MGHRA, CDR2 YSYEKL. The J segment lost 8 bases and the V segment lost 4 bases, leaving 9 bases of the junction unmatched. The CDR3 contains 15 residues. CDR3 in amino acids: CASSRRAGGPHEQFF. CDR3 in DNA: TGCGCCAGCAGCCGCCGGGCGGGAGGGCCCCATGAGCAGTTCTTC.

This clonotype was found once. The chain links TRBV27 to TRBJ1-2; no firm D call. This CDR3 is 13 amino acids long. V dropped 4 bases and J dropped 2 bases, with 8 bases sitting between them. Germline loops: CDR1 MNHEY, CDR2 SMNVEV (reference sequence). CDR3 sequence: CASSWSENYGYTF. The CDR3 coding sequence is TGTGCCAGCAGTTGGTCAGAGAACTATGGCTACACCTTC.

The gene calls are TRBV4-1 and TRBJ2-1; 12 bases are a match to TRBD2. J gave up 9 bases and V 1 base, and 4 bases lay outside the gene matches. Looked up from germline, CDR1 is MGHRA and CDR2 is YSYEKL. The CDR3 is 15 residues long. Here the CDR3 DNA reads TGCGCCAGCAGCCAAGGGCTAGCGGGAGGGGGTGAGCAGTTCTTC. This encodes CASSQGLAGGGEQFF.

This clonotype was seen once. CDR3 region: CASSEGLAGVRTDTQYF. In DNA, the CDR3 is TGTGCCAGCAGTGAGGGACTAGCGGGAGTACGAACAGATACGCAGTATTTT. The V call is TRBV6-1, the J call TRBJ2-3; TRBD2 matches 14 bases. Trimming at V came to 3 bases and at J to 3 bases, leaving 5 bases not matched to a gene. This CDR3 has 17 amino acids. The germline CDR1 and CDR2 sequences are MNHNS and SASEGT.

This rearrangement joins TRBV25-1 to TRBJ2-4; D gene unclear. This CDR3 spans 12 amino acids. In germline, CDR1 is MGHDK, CDR2 SYGVNS. V was cut by 5 bases and J by 5 bases, with 7 bases left in between. CDR3: CASSKSENIQYF. For the CDR3, the DNA is TGTGCCAGCAGTAAGTCGGAAAACATTCAGTACTTC.